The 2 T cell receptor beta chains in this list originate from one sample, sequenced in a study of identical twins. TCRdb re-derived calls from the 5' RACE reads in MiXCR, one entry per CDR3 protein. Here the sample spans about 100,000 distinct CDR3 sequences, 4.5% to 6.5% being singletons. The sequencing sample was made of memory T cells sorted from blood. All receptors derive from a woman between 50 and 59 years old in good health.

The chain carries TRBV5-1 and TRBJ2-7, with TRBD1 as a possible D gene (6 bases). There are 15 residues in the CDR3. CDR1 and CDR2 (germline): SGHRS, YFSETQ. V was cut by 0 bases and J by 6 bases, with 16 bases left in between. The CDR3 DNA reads TGCGCCAGCAGCTTGGATACAGGGTCGGGCAGCGAGCAGTACGTC. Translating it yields CASSLDTGSGSEQYV.

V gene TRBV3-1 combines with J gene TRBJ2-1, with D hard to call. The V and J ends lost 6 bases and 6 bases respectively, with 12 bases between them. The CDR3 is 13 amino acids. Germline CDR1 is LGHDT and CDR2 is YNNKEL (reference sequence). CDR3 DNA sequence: TGTGCCAGCAGAAAAGGGTCTACCAATGAGCAGTTCTTC. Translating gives CASRKGSTNEQFF.